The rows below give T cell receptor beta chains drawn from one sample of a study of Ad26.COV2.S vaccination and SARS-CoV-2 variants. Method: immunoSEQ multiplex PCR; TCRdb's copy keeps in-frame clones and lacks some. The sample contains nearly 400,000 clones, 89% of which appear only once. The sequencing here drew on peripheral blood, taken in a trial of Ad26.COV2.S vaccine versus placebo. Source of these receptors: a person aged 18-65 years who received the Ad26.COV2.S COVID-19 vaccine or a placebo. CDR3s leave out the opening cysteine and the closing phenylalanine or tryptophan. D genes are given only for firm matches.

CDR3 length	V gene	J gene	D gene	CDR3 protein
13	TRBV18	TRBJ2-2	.	ASSSREAYTGELF
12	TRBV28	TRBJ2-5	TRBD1	ASTRGQGQETQY
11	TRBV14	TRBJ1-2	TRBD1	ASSAQGGTGYT
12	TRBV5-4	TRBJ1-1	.	ASRLDTENTEAF
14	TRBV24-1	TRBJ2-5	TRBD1	ATSDTNYRGRETQY
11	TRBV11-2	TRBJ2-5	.	ASSPGSWETQY
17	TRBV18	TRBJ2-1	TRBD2	ASSPTGLAGSRRSNEQF
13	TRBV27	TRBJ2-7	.	ASSSSGDRAYEQY
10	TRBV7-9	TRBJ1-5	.	ASSLGDQPQH
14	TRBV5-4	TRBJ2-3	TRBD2	ASSPGAGGPTDTQY
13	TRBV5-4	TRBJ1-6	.	ASSLTGPIHSPLH
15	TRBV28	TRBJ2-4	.	ASSKLRGGEAKNIQY
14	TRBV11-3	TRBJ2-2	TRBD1	ASSPISGGVTGELF
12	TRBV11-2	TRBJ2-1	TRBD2	ASSPSGDRGEQF
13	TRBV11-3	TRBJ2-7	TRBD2	ASSLSWTSRNEQY
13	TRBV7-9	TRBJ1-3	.	ASSSGTDSGNTIY
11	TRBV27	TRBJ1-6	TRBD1	ASTGTDNSPLH
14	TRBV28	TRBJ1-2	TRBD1	ASSPGTARGGYGYT
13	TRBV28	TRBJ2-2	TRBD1	ASSSGQGNTGELF
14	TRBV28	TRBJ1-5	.	ASSPLGTSSNQPQH
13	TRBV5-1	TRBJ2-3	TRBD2	ASSLIGGSLDTQY
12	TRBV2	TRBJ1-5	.	ASRLLGVYQPQH
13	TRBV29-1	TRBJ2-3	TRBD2	SVKREVLSTDTQY
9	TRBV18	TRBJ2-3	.	ASSLTDTQY
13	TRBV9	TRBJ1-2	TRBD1	ASSNRQGSYYGYT
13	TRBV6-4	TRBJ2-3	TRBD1	ASSPRDRDTDTQY
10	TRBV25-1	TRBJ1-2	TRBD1	ATRTGLYGYT
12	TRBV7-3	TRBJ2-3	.	ASSAYLRTDTQY
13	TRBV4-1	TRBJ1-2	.	ASSQDRYGLYGYT
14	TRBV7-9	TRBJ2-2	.	ASSSPGHQNTGELF
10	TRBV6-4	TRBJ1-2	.	ASSDAHYGYT
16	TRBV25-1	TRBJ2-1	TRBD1	ASSVLKGTGFRLSEQF
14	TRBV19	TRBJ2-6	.	ASSSTGGTGANVLT
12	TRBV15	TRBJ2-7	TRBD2	ATSSLAGAYEQY
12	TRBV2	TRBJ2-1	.	ASSVQGTYNEQF
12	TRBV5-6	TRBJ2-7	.	ASSLMGHFNEQY
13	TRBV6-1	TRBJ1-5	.	ASSEALSLRQPQH